These 29 T cell receptor beta chains were all obtained from the same sample, sequenced in a study of blood T cell repertoires in COVID-19. Clones were sequenced by immunoSEQ multiplex PCR, and TCRdb holds only the in-frame ones, with some missing. The table has 190,000 or so clones, approximately 85% seen once. The sample was peripheral blood. These TCRs come from a woman of 80 years or more with acute or convalescent COVID-19.

This rearrangement joins TRBV3-1 (or the pseudogene TRBV3-2) to TRBJ1-1; TRBD1 matches 9 bases. Germline CDR1 reads LGHDT; CDR2 reads YNNKEL (reference sequence). The V gene end was trimmed by 3 bases and the J gene end by 6 bases; junction bases not matched to a gene: 5. This CDR3 comprises 14 residues. The CDR3: CASSQPGQGSEAFF. DNA of the CDR3: TGTGCCAGCAGCCAGCCGGGACAGGGTTCTGAAGCTTTCTTT.

The chain links TRBV29-1 to TRBJ1-1, with 7 bases fitting TRBD1. Germline CDR1 and CDR2: SQVTM and ANQGSEA. CDR3 length: 13 residues. V lost 7 bases, J lost 0 bases, and 5 bases stayed unmatched. CDR3: CSAYTGVNTEAFF. CDR3 DNA sequence: TGCAGCGCCTACACAGGGGTGAACACTGAAGCTTTCTTT.

This chain joins TRBV11-2 and TRBJ2-1; maybe TRBD2 (7 bases). The germline gives CDR1 SGHAT, CDR2 FQNNGV. The CDR3 is made up of 15 amino acids. V was cut by 8 bases and J by 0 bases, with 14 bases left in between. CDR3 sequence: CASLGGGSSYNEQFF. CDR3 bases: TGTGCCAGCCTGGGGGGCGGGAGCTCCTACAATGAGCAGTTCTTC.

This sequence joins TRBV18 and TRBJ1-1; 9 nucleotides agree with TRBD1. V dropped 3 bases and J dropped 8; count of bases not matched to a gene: 13. In germline, CDR1 is KGHSH, CDR2 LQKENI. The CDR3 consists of 16 residues. For the CDR3, the DNA is TGTGCCAGCTCACCGACGTCCGACAGGGGGGCTCAAGAAGCTTTCTTT. This gives the protein CASSPTSDRGAQEAFF.

The CDR3 nucleotides read TGTGCCAGCAGCGGGGGGAAAGCGGGTGAGCAGTTCTTC. Its translation is CASSGGKAGEQFF. V gene TRBV9 combines with J gene TRBJ2-1, with a weak D call TRBD2 (6 bases). Per the germline V gene, CDR1 is SGDLS and CDR2 is YYNGEE. This CDR3 contains 13 residues. V dropped 3 bases and J dropped 9 bases, with 13 bases sitting between them.

The V call is TRBV24-1, the J call TRBJ2-3; D is ambiguous. The germline V gene encodes CDR1 KGHDR and CDR2 SFDVKD. The CDR3 has 13 residues. The V gene lost 0 bases and the J gene lost 4 bases, with 4 bases spanning the gap. CDR3 DNA: TGTGCCACCAGTGATTTGCTAGCAGATACGCAGTATTTT. It translates to CATSDLLADTQYF.

The rearrangement uses TRBV9 and TRBJ1-2; D may be TRBD1 (6 bases). V lost 2 bases to trimming and J lost 0 bases, with 11 bases between them. CDR1 is SGDLS, CDR2 YYNGEE, per germline. The CDR3 has 15 residues. The CDR3 loop is CASSVGDTANYGYTF. In DNA, the CDR3 is TGTGCCAGCAGCGTGGGGGACACAGCTAACTATGGCTACACCTTC.

As concerns this clone: Its ends do not fully match the called genes, so a read error is possible. Other nucleotide sequences in the sample specify the same CDR3. The chain couples TRBV30 to TRBJ1-5; D ambiguous. The CDR3 has 14 residues. From germline, CDR1 is GTSNPN and CDR2 SVGIG (reference sequence). The CDR3, as DNA: TGTGCCTGGAGTTACAGCGGAGGCAATCAGCCTCAGCATTTT. Translating it yields CAWSYSGGNQPQHF.

The genes are TRBV11-2 and TRBJ2-6, with D uncertain. Trimming removed 0 bases at V and 0 bases at J, with 3 bases between. This CDR3 comprises 15 residues. Germline V gives CDR1 SGHAT, CDR2 FQNNGV. CDR3: CASSLDSSGANVLTF. In nucleotides, the CDR3 is TGTGCCAGCAGCTTAGACAGCTCTGGGGCCAACGTCCTGACTTTC.

The rearrangement joins TRBV30 to TRBJ2-5; 10 nucleotides match TRBD2. Unmatched junction bases numbered 2, after V lost 2 bases and J lost 5 bases. The CDR3 spans 13 residues. Per germline, CDR1 GTSNPN and CDR2 SVGIG (reference sequence). The CDR3 loop reads CAWSRGLAETQYF. The DNA of the CDR3 is TGTGCCTGGAGTAGGGGACTAGCGGAGACCCAGTACTTC. The full variable domain, completed using reference TRBV30 and TRBJ2-5, is SQTIHQWPATLVQPVGSPLSLECTVEGTSNPNLYWYRQAAGRGLQLLFYSVGIGQISSEVPQNLSASRPQDRQFILSSKKLLLSDSGFYLCAWSRGLAETQYFGPGTRLLVL.

The chain is built from TRBV12-3 or TRBV12-4 and TRBJ1-1, with 7 bases aligning to TRBD1. The CDR3 extends over 12 amino acids. The V gene end was trimmed by 5 bases and the J gene end by 4 bases; junction bases not matched to a gene: 1. As DNA, the CDR3 is TGTGCCAGCAGTCGGGACAGCACTGAAGCTTTCTTT. It codes for CASSRDSTEAFF.

The V call is TRBV27, the J call TRBJ1-1; 10 positions match TRBD1. Trimming cost V 6 bases and J 0 bases; bases outside gene matches: 10. The CDR3 has 17 amino acids. CDR1 is MNHEY, CDR2 SMNVEV, per germline (reference sequence). CDR3 sequence (DNA): TGTGCCAGCAGACCCACTCGGACAGGGGGATTGAACACTGAAGCTTTCTTT. It is translated as CASRPTRTGGLNTEAFF.

This sequence joins TRBV6-2 or TRBV6-3 and TRBJ2-7; TRBD1 is a possible D gene (6 bases). The CDR3 has 15 residues. Germline assignment: CDR1 MNHEY and CDR2 SVGEGT. Trimming shortened V by 0 bases and J by 4 bases, and 13 bases separated the two germline ends. The CDR3 DNA reads TGTGCCAGCAGTTACTCCAGGGGTGGTAGATACGAGCAGTACTTC. Translation gives CASSYSRGGRYEQYF.

The J gene is TRBJ2-7, the V gene TRBV3-1 (or the pseudogene TRBV3-2); TRBD2 might be the D (6 bases). CDR1 is LGHDT and CDR2 is YNNKEL in the germline V gene (reference sequence). With 3 bases removed from V and 4 bases from J, the gap between germline ends came to 16 bases. This CDR3 comprises 15 residues. The CDR3 sequence: CASSQRGLTEYEQYF. The CDR3 region has the DNA TGTGCCAGCAGCCAGAGGGGACTGACAGAGTACGAGCAGTACTTC.

The chain combines TRBV20-1 with TRBJ2-7; no clear D gene. V was pared by 6 bases and J by 3 bases, with 9 bases between. This CDR3 region has 11 residues. Germline V gene data show CDR1 as DFQATT and CDR2 as SNEGSKA (reference sequence). CDR3 in amino acids: CSASPGYEQYF. CDR3 sequence (DNA): TGCAGTGCATCTCCGGGCTACGAGCAGTACTTC.

This clone was seen only once. The gene calls are TRBV2 and TRBJ2-2; no clear D gene. This CDR3 comprises 16 residues. V was shortened by 6 bases and J by 0 bases, with 14 bases between the two germline ends. The V gene's germline CDR1 is SNHLY and CDR2 FYNNEI. CDR3 residues: CASRIESLSNTGELFF. The DNA for the CDR3 is TGTGCCAGCAGAATCGAGAGTTTATCGAACACCGGGGAGCTGTTTTTT.

J is TRBJ1-6 and V is TRBV9; D is undetermined. With 3 bases removed from V and 6 bases from J, the gap between germline ends came to 7 bases. The CDR3 contains 13 residues. CDR1 and CDR2 from the germline V gene are SGDLS and YYNGEE. The CDR3 is CASSAHFNSPLHF. The DNA for the CDR3 is TGTGCCAGCAGCGCCCACTTTAATTCACCCCTCCACTTT.

The chain uses TRBV7-9 and TRBJ2-5, with 9 bases matching TRBD2. The CDR3 sequence is 19 residues long. The ends lost 3 bases at V and 5 bases at J; junction bases unmatched: 19. CDR1 and CDR2 from the germline V gene are SEHNR and FQNEAQ (reference sequence). The CDR3 spells CASSFPLRRLAVEGETQYF. CDR3 DNA: TGTGCCAGCAGCTTCCCCCTCCGGCGACTAGCGGTCGAGGGGGAGACCCAGTACTTC.

J is TRBJ1-1 and V is TRBV7-8, with 9 bases that match TRBD1. The CDR3 is 14 residues long. V shed 3 bases and J 3 bases; nucleotides not matched to a gene: 2. CDR1 and CDR2 from the germline V gene are SGHVS and FQNEAQ. The CDR3 sequence is CASSFGTGHTEAFF. The CDR3 DNA reads as TGTGCCAGCAGCTTCGGGACAGGGCACACTGAAGCTTTCTTT. The whole variable domain, remainder taken from reference TRBV7-8 and TRBJ1-1, is GAGVSQSPRYKVAKRGQDVALRCDPISGHVSLFWYQQALGQGPEFLTYFQNEAQLDKSGLPSDRFFAERPEGSVSTLKIQRTQQEDSAVYLCASSFGTGHTEAFFGQGTRLTVV.

The chain links TRBV27 to TRBJ2-3, with D possibly TRBD1 on 6 matching bases. Per germline, CDR1 MNHEY and CDR2 SMNVEV (reference sequence). This CDR3 comprises 16 residues. V was cut by 5 bases and J by 2 bases, with 17 bases left in between. This CDR3 reads CASSISQGFFTDTQYF. CDR3 nucleotide sequence: TGTGCCAGCAGTATCTCACAGGGATTCTTCACAGATACGCAGTATTTT.

This chain links TRBV5-6 with TRBJ2-3, with 9 bases identical to TRBD2. The CDR3 is made up of 16 amino acids. Trimming cost V 4 bases and J 0 bases; bases outside gene matches: 6. Looked up from germline, CDR1 is SGHDT and CDR2 is YYEEEE. The CDR3 region has the DNA TGTGCCAGCAGCGGGACTAGCCTTGGAAGCACAGATACGCAGTATTTT. Amino acid sequence: CASSGTSLGSTDTQYF.

This clone was recorded only once. This chain uses TRBV14 with TRBJ1-6, with D tentatively TRBD1 (6 bases). Germline CDR1 SGHDN, CDR2 FVKESK. With 4 bases removed from V and 10 bases from J, the gap between germline ends came to 17 bases. The CDR3 consists of 15 residues. CDR3 coding DNA: TGTGCCAGCAGCCTTAGGGGGTTTGGTCGGTCACCCCTCCACTTT. Translating gives CASSLRGFGRSPLHF.

Concerning this clone: Other DNA sequences of this sample code for an identical CDR3. The V and J genes are TRBV5-1 and TRBJ2-2, with D tentatively TRBD2 (5 bases). The germline V and J ends were trimmed by 3 bases and 5 bases, with 5 bases remaining between them. In germline, CDR1 is SGHRS, CDR2 YFSETQ. This CDR3 is built from 12 residues. Here the CDR3 DNA reads TGCGCCAGCAGCTCGGGAACCGGGGAGCTGTTTTTT. Protein: CASSSGTGELFF.

The chain has TRBV5-6 and TRBJ2-7, with D possibly being TRBD1 (7 bases). The V end was cut by 4 bases, the J end by 2 bases, with 13 bases between. Germline V gene lookup returns CDR1 SGHDT and CDR2 YYEEEE. This CDR3 region has 14 residues. Here the CDR3 reads CASSPAGQTYEQYF. CDR3 sequence (DNA): TGTGCCAGCAGCCCCGCGGGACAGACCTACGAGCAGTACTTC.

J is TRBJ1-4 and V is TRBV6-5; D unclear. V gave up 6 bases and J gave up 0 bases, with 8 bases separating them. From germline, CDR1 is MNHEY and CDR2 SVGAGI. This CDR3 spans 14 amino acids. For the CDR3, the DNA is TGTGCCAGCAGCTGGTACTCAACTAATGAAAAACTGTTTTTT. Translating it yields CASSWYSTNEKLFF.

There are a few counts of this clone. The rearrangement joins TRBV6-7 to TRBJ1-3; D ambiguous. TRBV6-7 is an open reading frame, and its role is uncertain. The CDR3 is made up of 14 amino acids. CDR3 nucleotide sequence: TGTGCTCAGCCCTACAGCAGCTCTGGAAACACCATATATTTT. Its protein is CAQPYSSSGNTIYF.

This clone appeared once. This chain uses TRBV5-6 with TRBJ2-7; 11 positions match TRBD2. Unmatched junction bases numbered 4, after V lost 4 bases and J lost 4 bases. Germline-derived CDR1 and CDR2 are SGHDT and YYEEEE. The CDR3 loop spans 14 amino acids. CDR3 in amino acids: CASSPGLAEYEQYF. The CDR3 coding sequence is TGTGCCAGCAGCCCGGGACTAGCGGAGTACGAGCAGTACTTC.

This clone was picked up one time. The chain uses TRBV5-6 and TRBJ1-5, with 7 nucleotides matching TRBD1. This CDR3 contains 14 residues. Germline trimming cut 4 bases from V and 7 bases from J; bases unmatched to any gene: 8. Germline loops: CDR1 SGHDT, CDR2 YYEEEE. The CDR3 bases are TGTGCCAGCAGCCTACGGGACAGAGGACAGCCCCAGCATTTT. It translates to CASSLRDRGQPQHF.

V and J are TRBV9 and TRBJ2-2; TRBD1 might be the D (6 bases). This CDR3 spans 16 amino acids. V lost 3 bases and J 2 bases, leaving 14 bases between the germline ends. The germline gives CDR1 SGDLS, CDR2 YYNGEE. The CDR3 sequence: CASSGDRFFNTGELFF. The CDR3 nucleotides read TGTGCCAGCAGCGGCGACAGGTTTTTTAACACCGGGGAGCTGTTTTTT.